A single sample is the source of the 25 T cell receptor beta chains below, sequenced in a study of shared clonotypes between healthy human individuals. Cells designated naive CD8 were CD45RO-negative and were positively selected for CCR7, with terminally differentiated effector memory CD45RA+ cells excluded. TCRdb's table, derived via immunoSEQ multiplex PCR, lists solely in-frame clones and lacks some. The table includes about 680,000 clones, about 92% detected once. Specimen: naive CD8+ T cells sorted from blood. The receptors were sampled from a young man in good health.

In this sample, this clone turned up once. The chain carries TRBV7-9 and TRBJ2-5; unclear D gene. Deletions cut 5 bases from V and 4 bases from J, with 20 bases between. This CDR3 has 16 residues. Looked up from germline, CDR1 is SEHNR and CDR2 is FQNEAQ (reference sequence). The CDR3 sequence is CASSRINEIGAETQYF. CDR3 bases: TGTGCCAGCAGCCGCATCAACGAAATAGGCGCAGAGACCCAGTACTTC. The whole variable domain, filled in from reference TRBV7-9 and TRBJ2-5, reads DTGVSQNPRHKITKRGQNVTFRCDPISEHNRLYWYRQTLGQGPEFLTYFQNEAQLEKSRLLSDRFSAERPKGSFSTLEIQRTEQGDSAMYLCASSRINEIGAETQYFGPGTRLLVL.

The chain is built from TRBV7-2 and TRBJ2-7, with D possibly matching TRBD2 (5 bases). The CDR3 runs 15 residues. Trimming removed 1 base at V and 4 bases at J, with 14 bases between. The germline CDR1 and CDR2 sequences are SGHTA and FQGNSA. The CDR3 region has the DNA TGTGCCAGCAGCTTAGTCCCGGGGTGGCAGTACGAGCAGTACTTC. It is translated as CASSLVPGWQYEQYF.

CDR3 loop: CASSQALAILYEQYF. The CDR3 nucleotides are TGCGCCAGCAGCCAAGCCCTTGCTATCCTCTACGAGCAGTACTTC. The chain recombines TRBV4-3 with TRBJ2-7; unclear D gene. In germline, CDR1 is LGHNA, CDR2 YSLEER. The CDR3 is 15 amino acids. V lost 1 base and J lost 3, with 13 bases in between.

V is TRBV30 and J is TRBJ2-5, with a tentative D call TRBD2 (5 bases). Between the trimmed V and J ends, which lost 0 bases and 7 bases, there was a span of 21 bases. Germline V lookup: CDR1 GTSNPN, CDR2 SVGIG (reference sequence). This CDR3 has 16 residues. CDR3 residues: CAWSVSGLLGIATQYF. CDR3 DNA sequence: TGTGCCTGGAGTGTCAGCGGTTTACTTGGAATCGCGACCCAGTACTTC.

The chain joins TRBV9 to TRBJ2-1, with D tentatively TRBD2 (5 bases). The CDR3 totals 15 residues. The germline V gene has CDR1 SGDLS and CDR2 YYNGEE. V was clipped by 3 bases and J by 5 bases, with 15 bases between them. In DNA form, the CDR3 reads TGTGCCAGCAGCGCCCCTCAAAGCGGTAACAATGAGCAGTTCTTC. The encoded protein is CASSAPQSGNNEQFF.

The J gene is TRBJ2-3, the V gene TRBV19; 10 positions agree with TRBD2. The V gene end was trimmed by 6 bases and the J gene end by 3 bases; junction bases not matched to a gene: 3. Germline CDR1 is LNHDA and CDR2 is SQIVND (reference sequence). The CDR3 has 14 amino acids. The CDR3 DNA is TGTGCCAGTAGCCTTAGCGGGAGGACAGATACGCAGTATTTT. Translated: CASSLSGRTDTQYF.

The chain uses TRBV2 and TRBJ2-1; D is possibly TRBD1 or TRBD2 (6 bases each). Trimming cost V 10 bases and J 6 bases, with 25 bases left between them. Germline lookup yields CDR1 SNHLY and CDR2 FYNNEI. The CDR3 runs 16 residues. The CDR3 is CANRGGPWGNLNEQFF. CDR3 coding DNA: TGTGCCAACCGAGGGGGGCCGTGGGGGAACCTCAATGAGCAGTTCTTC.

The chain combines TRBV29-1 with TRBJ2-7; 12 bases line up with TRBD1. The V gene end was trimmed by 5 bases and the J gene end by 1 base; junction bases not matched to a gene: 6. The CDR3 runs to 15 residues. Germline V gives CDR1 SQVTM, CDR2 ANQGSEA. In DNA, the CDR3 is TGCAGCGTTCCCGGGGGACAGGGGGCTTCCTACGAGCAGTACTTC. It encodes CSVPGGQGASYEQYF.

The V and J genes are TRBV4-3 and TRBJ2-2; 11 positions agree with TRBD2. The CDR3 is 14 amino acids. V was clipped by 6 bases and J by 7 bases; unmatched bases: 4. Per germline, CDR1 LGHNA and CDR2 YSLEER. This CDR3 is CASRTGTSGGELFF. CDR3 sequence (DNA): TGCGCCAGCAGGACCGGGACTAGCGGCGGGGAGCTGTTTTTT.

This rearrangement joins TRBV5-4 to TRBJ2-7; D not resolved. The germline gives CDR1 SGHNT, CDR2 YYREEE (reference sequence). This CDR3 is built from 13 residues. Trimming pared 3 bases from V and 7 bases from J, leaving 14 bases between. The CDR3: CASSSENAGEQYF. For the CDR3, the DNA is TGTGCCAGCAGCTCCGAGAACGCCGGGGAGCAGTACTTC.

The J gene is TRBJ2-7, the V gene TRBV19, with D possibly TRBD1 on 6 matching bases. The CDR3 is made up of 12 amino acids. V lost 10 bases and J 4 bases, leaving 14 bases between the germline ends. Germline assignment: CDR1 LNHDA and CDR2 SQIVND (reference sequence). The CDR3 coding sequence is TGTGCCACCTCGACAGGAACTTACGAGCAGTACTTC. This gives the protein CATSTGTYEQYF. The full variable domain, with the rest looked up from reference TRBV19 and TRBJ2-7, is DGGITQSPKYLFRKEGQNVTLSCEQNLNHDAMYWYRQDPGQGLRLIYYSQIVNDFQKGDIAEGYSVSREKKESFPLTVTSAQKNPTAFYLCATSTGTYEQYFGPGTRLTVT.

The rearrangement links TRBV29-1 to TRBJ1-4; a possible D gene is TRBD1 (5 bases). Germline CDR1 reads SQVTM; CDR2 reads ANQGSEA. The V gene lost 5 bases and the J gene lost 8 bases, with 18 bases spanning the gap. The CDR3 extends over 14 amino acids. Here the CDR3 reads CSVFSGPPVEKLFF. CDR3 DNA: TGCAGCGTTTTCTCGGGGCCACCCGTGGAAAAACTGTTTTTT.

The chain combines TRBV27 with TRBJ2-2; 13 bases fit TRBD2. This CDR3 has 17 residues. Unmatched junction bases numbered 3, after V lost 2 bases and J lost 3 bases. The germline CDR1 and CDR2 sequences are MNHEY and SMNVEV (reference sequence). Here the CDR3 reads CASSLQGLAGHTGELFF. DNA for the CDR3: TGTGCCAGCAGTTTACAGGGACTAGCGGGACACACCGGGGAGCTGTTTTTT.

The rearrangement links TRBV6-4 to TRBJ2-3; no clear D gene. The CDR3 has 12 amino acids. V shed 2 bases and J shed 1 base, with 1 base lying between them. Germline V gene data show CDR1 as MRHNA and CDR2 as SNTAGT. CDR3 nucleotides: TGTGCCAGCAGTGACGGCACAGATACGCAGTATTTT. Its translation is CASSDGTDTQYF.

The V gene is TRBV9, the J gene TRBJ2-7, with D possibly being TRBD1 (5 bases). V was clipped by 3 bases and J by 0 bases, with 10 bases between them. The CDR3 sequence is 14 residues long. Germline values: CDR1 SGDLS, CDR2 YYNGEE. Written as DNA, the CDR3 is TGTGCCAGCAGCGCAGGGTTTGTCTCCTACGAGCAGTACTTC. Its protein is CASSAGFVSYEQYF.

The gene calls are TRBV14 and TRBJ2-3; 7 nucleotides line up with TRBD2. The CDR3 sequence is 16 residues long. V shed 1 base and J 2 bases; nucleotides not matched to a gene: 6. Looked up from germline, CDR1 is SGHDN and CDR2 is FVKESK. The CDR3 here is CASSQVGLVYTDTQYF. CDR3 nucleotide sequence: TGTGCCAGCAGCCAAGTAGGACTAGTCTACACAGATACGCAGTATTTT.

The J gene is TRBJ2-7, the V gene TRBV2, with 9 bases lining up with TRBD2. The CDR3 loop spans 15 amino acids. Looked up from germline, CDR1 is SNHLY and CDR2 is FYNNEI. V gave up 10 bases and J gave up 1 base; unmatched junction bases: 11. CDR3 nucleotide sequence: TGTGCCATACTATTCAGACTAGCGGTTTCCTACGAGCAGTACTTC. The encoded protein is CAILFRLAVSYEQYF.

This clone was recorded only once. CDR3 nucleotides: TGTGCCAGAAGCTGGACCGACCCGGGACAGAAAGTAGCCTCGAATGAAAAACTGTTTTTT. Protein product: CARSWTDPGQKVASNEKLFF. This chain links TRBV5-3 with TRBJ1-4; 7 nucleotides line up with TRBD1. TRBV5-3 is placed among ORFs of uncertain function. The CDR3 loop spans 20 amino acids. With V trimmed by 3 bases and J by 5 bases, 22 bases remained unmatched.

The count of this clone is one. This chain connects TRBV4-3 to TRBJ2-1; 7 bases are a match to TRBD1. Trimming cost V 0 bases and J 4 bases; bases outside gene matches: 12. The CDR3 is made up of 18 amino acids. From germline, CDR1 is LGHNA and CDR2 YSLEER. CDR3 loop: CASSQEYGWTGSYNEQFF. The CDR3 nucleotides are TGCGCCAGCAGCCAAGAGTATGGGTGGACAGGTAGTTACAATGAGCAGTTCTTC.

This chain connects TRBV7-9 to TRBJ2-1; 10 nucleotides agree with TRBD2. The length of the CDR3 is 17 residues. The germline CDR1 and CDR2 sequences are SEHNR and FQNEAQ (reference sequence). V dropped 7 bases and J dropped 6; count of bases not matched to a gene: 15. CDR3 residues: CASNLSGRLAGVNEQFF. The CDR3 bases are TGTGCCAGCAACCTATCCGGTCGGCTAGCGGGGGTCAATGAGCAGTTCTTC.

CDR3 protein: CASSLALEGSYEQYF. The CDR3 DNA reads TGTGCCAGCAGCTTGGCACTTGAGGGGTCCTACGAGCAGTACTTC. This chain uses TRBV5-6 with TRBJ2-7, with D tentatively TRBD1 or TRBD2 (5 bases each). CDR3 length: 15 residues. Germline loops: CDR1 SGHDT, CDR2 YYEEEE. V was pared by 0 bases and J by 1 base, with 11 bases between. Drawing the rest from reference TRBV5-6 and TRBJ2-7, the complete variable domain is DAGVTQSPTHLIKTRGQQVTLRCSPKSGHDTVSWYQQALGQGPQFIFQYYEEEERQRGNFPDRFSGHQFPNYSSELNVNALLLGDSALYLCASSLALEGSYEQYFGPGTRLTVT.

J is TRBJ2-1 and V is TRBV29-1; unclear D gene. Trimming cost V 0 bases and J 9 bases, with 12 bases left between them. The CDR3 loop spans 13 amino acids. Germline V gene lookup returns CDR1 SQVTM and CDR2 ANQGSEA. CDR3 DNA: TGCAGCGTTGAAGAGGGCAATATGGTTGAGCAGTTCTTC. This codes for CSVEEGNMVEQFF.

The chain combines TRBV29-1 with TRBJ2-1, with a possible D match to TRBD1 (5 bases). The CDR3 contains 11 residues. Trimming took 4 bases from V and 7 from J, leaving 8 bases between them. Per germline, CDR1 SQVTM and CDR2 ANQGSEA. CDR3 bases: TGCAGCGTTGTCGACAGAAATGAGCAGTTCTTC. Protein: CSVVDRNEQFF.

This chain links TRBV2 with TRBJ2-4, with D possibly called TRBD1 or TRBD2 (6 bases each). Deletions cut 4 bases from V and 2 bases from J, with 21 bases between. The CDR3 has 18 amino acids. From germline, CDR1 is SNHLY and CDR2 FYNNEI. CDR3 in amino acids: CASSGGGVRGHTKNIQYF. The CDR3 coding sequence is TGTGCCAGCAGTGGAGGAGGGGTTCGGGGGCATACCAAAAACATTCAGTACTTC.

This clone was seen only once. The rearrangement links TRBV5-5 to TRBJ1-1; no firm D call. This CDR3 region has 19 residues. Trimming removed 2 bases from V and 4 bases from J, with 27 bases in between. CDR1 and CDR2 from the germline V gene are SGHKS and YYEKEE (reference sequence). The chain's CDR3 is CASSFKAYREDRLSTEAFF. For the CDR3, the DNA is TGTGCCAGCAGCTTCAAAGCGTATCGAGAAGACCGACTAAGCACTGAAGCTTTCTTT. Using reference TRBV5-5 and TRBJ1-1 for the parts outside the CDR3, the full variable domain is DAGVTQSPTHLIKTRGQQVTLRCSPISGHKSVSWYQQVLGQGPQFIFQYYEKEERGRGNFPDRFSARQFPNYSSELNVNALLLGDSALYLCASSFKAYREDRLSTEAFFGQGTRLTVV.